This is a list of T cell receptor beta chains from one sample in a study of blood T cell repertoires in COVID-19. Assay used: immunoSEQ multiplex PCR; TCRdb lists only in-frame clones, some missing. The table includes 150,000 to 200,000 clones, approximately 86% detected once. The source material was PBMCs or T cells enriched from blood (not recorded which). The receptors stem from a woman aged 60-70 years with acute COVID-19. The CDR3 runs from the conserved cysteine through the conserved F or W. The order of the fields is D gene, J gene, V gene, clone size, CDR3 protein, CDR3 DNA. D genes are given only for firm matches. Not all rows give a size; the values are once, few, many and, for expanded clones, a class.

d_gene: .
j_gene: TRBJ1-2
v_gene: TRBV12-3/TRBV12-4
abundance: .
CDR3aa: CASSRDSYGYTF
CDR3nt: TGTGCCAGCAGTCGAGATTCCTATGGCTACACCTTC

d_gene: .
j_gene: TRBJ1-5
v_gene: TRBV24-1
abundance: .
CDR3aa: CATSDREIGDQPQHF
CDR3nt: TGTGCCACCAGTGATCGGGAAATCGGGGATCAGCCCCAGCATTTT

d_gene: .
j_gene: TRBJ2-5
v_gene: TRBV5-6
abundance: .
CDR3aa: CASSLSRRQETQYF
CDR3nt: TGTGCCAGCAGCTTGTCCAGGCGACAAGAGACCCAGTACTTC

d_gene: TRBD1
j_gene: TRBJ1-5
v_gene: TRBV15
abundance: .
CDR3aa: CATSSPGTGNSNQPQHF
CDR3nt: TGTGCCACCAGCAGCCCAGGGACAGGGAATAGCAATCAGCCCCAGCATTTT

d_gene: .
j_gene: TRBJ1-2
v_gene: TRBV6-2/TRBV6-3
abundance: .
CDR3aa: CASSYAVAVYGYTF
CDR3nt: TGTGCCAGCAGTTACGCGGTGGCAGTCTATGGCTACACCTTC

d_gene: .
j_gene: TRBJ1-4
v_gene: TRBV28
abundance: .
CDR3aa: CASSSHRALREKLFF
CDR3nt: TGTGCCAGCAGTTCCCACAGGGCGCTCCGGGAAAAACTGTTTTTT

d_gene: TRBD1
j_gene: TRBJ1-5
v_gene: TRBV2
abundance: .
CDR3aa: CASSVTGTGVNQPQHF
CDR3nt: TGTGCCAGCAGCGTAACCGGGACAGGAGTCAATCAGCCCCAGCATTTT

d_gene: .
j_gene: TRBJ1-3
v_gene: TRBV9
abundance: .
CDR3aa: CASSVGGPGNTIYF
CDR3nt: TGTGCCAGCAGCGTAGGAGGGCCTGGAAACACCATATATTTT

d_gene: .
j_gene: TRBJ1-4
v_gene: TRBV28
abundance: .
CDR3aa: CASSRLAGSNEKLFF
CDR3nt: TGTGCCAGCAGCCGTCTGGCAGGGTCTAATGAAAAACTGTTTTTT

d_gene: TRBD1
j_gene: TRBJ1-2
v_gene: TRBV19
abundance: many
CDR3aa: CASTRGKTNYGYTF
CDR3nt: TGTGCCTCTACCAGGGGGAAAACCAACTATGGCTACACCTTC

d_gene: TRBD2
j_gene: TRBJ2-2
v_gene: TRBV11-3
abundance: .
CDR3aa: CASSPDSGANTGELFF
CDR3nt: TGTGCCAGCAGCCCGGATAGCGGGGCGAACACCGGGGAGCTGTTTTTT

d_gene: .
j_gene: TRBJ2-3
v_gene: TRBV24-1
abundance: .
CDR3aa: CATSSQGGDTQYF
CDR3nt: TGTGCCACCAGTTCCCAGGGGGGAGATACGCAGTATTTT

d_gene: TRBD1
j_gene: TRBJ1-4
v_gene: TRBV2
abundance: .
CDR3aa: CASSPRDRANEKLFF
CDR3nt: TGTGCCAGCAGCCCCCGGGACAGAGCTAATGAAAAACTGTTTTTT

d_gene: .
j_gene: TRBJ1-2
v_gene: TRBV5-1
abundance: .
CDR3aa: CASSLATGFEAGYTF
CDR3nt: TGCGCCAGCAGCTTGGCGACAGGCTTCGAGGCTGGCTACACCTTC

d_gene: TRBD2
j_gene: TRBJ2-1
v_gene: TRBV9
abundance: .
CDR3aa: CASSVVSGDYNEQFF
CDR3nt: TGTGCCAGCAGCGTAGTTAGCGGGGACTACAATGAGCAGTTCTTC

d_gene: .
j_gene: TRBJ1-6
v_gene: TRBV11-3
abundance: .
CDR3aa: CASSRHSYNSPLHF
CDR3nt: TGTGCCAGCAGTCGACATTCCTATAATTCACCCCTCCACTTT

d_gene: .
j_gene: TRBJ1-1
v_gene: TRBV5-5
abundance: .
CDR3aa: CASSGNTEAFF
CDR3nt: TGTGCCAGCTCGGGGAACACTGAAGCTTTCTTT

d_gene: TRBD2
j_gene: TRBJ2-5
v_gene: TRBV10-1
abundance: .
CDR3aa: CASSALAGGRETQYF
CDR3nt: TGCGCCAGCAGTGCCCTAGCGGGGGGCCGGGAGACCCAGTACTTC

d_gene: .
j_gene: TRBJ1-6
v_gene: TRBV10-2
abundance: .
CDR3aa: CASKQSGTPGSPLHF
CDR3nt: TGCGCCAGCAAACAGTCTGGCACCCCAGGTTCACCCCTCCACTTT

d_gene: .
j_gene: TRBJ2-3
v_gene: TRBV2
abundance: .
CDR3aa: CASIRGMTDTQYF
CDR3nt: TGTGCCAGCATTAGGGGGATGACAGATACGCAGTATTTT

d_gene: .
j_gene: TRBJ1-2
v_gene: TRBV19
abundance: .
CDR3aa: CASSIGLTGYGYTF
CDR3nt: TGTGCCAGTAGTATAGGACTGACCGGCTATGGCTACACCTTC

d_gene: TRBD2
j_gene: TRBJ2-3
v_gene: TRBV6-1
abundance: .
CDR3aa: CASSERGGTSATDTQYF
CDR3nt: TGTGCCAGCAGTGAACGGGGGGGGACTAGTGCCACAGATACGCAGTATTTT

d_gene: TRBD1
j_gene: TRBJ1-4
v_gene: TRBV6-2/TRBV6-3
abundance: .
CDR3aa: CASSSQGGTVRRLFF
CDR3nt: TGTGCCAGCAGTTCCCAGGGCGGGACAGTAAGAAGACTGTTTTTT

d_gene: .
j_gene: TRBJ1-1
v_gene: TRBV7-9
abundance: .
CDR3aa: CASSSLQGTEAFF
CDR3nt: TGTGCCAGCAGCTCTCTACAGGGAACTGAAGCTTTCTTT

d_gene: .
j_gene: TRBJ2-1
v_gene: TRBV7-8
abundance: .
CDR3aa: CASSLGGAGASYNEQFF
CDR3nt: TGTGCCAGCAGCTTAGGGGGGGCGGGGGCCTCCTACAATGAGCAGTTCTTC

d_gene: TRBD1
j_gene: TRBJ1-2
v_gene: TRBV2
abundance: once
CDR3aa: CASSVQNRGSGYTF
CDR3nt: TGTGCCAGCAGTGTACAGAACAGGGGCTCTGGCTACACCTTC

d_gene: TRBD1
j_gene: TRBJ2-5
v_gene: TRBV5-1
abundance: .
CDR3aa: CASSPSTGGAGETQYF
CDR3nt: TGCGCCAGCAGCCCTTCGACAGGGGGCGCAGGGGAGACCCAGTACTTC

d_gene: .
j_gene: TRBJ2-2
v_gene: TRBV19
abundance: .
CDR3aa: CASSMDSRRQTGELFF
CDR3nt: TGTGCCAGTAGTATGGACAGCCGGCGTCAAACCGGGGAGCTGTTTTTT

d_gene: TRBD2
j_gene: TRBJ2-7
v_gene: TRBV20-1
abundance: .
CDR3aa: CSARNGGEQYF
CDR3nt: TGCAGTGCTAGAAACGGGGGGGAGCAGTACTTC

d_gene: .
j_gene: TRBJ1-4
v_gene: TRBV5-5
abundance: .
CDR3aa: CASSLVRGEKLFF
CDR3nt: TGTGCCAGCAGCTTGGTTAGGGGTGAAAAACTGTTTTTT

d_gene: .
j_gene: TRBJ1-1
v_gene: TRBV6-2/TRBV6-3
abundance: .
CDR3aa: CASSPYRDTEAFF
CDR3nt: TGTGCCAGCAGTCCCTACAGGGACACTGAAGCTTTCTTT

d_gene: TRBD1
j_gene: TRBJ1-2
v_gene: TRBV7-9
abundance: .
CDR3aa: CASSNTGAINYGYTF
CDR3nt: TGTGCCAGCAGCAACACAGGGGCCATAAACTATGGCTACACCTTC

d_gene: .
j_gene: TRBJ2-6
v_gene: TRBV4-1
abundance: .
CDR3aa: CASSQVGGANVLTF
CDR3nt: TGCGCCAGCAGCCAAGTCGGTGGGGCCAACGTCCTGACTTTC

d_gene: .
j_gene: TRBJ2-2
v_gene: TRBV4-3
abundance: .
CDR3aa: CASSHTGTNTGELFF
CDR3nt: TGCGCCAGCAGCCATACAGGGACGAACACCGGGGAGCTGTTTTTT

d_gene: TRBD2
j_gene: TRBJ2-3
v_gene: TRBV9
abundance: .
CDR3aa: CASSVGASGDTSTDTQYF
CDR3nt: TGTGCCAGCAGCGTAGGAGCTAGCGGTGATACTAGCACAGATACGCAGTATTTT

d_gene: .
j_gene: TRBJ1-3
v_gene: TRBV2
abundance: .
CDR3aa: CASSDRGSGNTIYF
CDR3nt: TGTGCCAGCAGTGATAGGGGATCCGGAAACACCATATATTTT

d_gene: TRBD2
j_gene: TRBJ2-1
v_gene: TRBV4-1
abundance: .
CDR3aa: CASSPGLARNEQFF
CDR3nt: TGCGCCAGCAGCCCGGGACTAGCGAGGAATGAGCAGTTCTTC

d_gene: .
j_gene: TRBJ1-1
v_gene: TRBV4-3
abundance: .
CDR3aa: CASSQDDRMNTEAFF
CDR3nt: TGCGCCAGCAGCCAGGACGACAGGATGAACACTGAAGCTTTCTTT

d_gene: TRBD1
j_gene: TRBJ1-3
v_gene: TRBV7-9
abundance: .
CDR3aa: CASSLTGENTIYF
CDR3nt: TGTGCCAGCAGCTTGACAGGGGAAAACACCATATATTTT

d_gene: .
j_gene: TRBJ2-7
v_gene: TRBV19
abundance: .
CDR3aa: CASIDFSGEQYF
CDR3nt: TGTGCCAGTATTGACTTTAGCGGCGAGCAGTACTTC

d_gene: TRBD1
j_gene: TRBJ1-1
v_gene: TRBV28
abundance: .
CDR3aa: CASRTGTVNTEAFF
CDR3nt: TGTGCCAGCAGGACCGGGACAGTGAACACTGAAGCTTTCTTT

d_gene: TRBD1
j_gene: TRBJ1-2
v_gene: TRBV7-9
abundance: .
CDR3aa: CASSGRQGNYGYTF
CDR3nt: TGTGCCAGCAGCGGTAGACAGGGAAACTATGGCTACACCTTC

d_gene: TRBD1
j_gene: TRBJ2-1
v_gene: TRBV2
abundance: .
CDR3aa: CASIGTGPYNEQFF
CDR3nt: TGTGCCAGCATAGGGACAGGGCCTTACAATGAGCAGTTCTTC

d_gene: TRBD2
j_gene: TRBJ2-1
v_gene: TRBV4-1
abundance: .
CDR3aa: CASSLGTSPYYNEQFF
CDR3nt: TGCGCCAGCAGCCTCGGGACTAGCCCATACTACAATGAGCAGTTCTTC

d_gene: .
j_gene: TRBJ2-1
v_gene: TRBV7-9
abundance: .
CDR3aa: CASSLNNEQFF
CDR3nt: TGTGCCAGCAGCTTAAACAACGAGCAGTTCTTC

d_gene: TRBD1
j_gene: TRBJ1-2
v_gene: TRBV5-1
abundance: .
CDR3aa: CASSLTGQGDGYTF
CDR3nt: TGCGCCAGCAGCTTAACTGGACAGGGGGATGGCTACACCTTC

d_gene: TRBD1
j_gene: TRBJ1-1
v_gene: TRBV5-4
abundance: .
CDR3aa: CASSHPPGQGHGEAFF
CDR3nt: TGTGCCAGCAGCCATCCCCCGGGACAGGGGCACGGTGAAGCTTTCTTT

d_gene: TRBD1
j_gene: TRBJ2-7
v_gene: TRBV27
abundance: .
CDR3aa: CASSLRDRAYEQYF
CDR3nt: TGTGCCAGCAGTCTCCGGGACAGGGCGTACGAGCAGTACTTC

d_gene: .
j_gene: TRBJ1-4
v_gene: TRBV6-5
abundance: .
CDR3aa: CASSPIHREKLFF
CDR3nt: TGTGCCAGCAGTCCCATTCATCGGGAAAAACTGTTTTTT